These 3 T cell receptor beta chains came from one sample sequenced in a study of cytomegalovirus exposure and HLA in healthy donors. Primers included in the PCR were 60 Vbeta and 13 Jbeta primers. Some clones are missing from TCRdb's copy, which holds only in-frame ones; the method was immunoSEQ multiplex PCR. The profile shows 110,000 to 150,000 clones, about 75% of them singletons. Sequenced: PBMCs. The receptors shown here come from a man under 40 in good health and CMV-seronegative.

This chain connects TRBV28 to TRBJ2-3; TRBD2 aligns across 11 bases. Germline CDR1 is MDHEN and CDR2 is SYDVKM. V trimming: 10 bases; J trimming: 9 bases; junction bases outside the gene matches: 6. The length of the CDR3 is 12 residues. CDR3 in amino acids: CATPASGGTQYF. As DNA, the CDR3 is TGTGCCACCCCAGCTAGCGGGGGGACGCAGTATTTT.

The gene calls are TRBV5-1 and TRBJ1-2; D perhaps matches TRBD1 (5 bases). The CDR3 loop spans 12 amino acids. Trimming removed 1 base from V and 8 bases from J, with 9 bases in between. Germline V lookup: CDR1 SGHRS, CDR2 YFSETQ. CDR3 nucleotide sequence: TGCGCCAGCAGCTTGACAGGTGGAGGCTACACCTTC. Protein: CASSLTGGGYTF.

A single count supports this clone. The chain combines TRBV6-5 with TRBJ2-7; TRBD1 might be the D (6 bases). Germline CDR1 and CDR2: MNHEY and SVGAGI. The V end lost 6 bases, the J end lost 5 bases, and 17 bases lay between the germline ends. This CDR3 region has 14 residues. This CDR3 reads CASRPTGPMNEQYF. Here the CDR3 DNA reads TGTGCCAGCAGACCGACAGGTCCTATGAACGAGCAGTACTTC.